This is a list of T cell receptor beta chains from one sample in a study of blood T cells in healthy people across ages. TCRdb analysed the 5' RACE reads with MiXCR anew, one entry per CDR3 protein. The sample consists of 540,000 or so distinct CDR3 sequences, 24% of them appearing once. The sample was also reused in another study, on T cells of mothers and their children.

The specimen sequenced was blood. The receptor source for this set is a boy between 10 and 17 years old in good health. Each CDR3 is given with its conserved first and last residue. Fields, in order: D gene, clone size, J gene, V gene, CDR3 length, CDR3 DNA, CDR3 protein. D genes are given only for firm matches. Size is stated for part of the rows, as once, few or many counts, or as a class when the clone is expanded.

D gene: NA; clone size: NA; J gene: TRBJ2-7; V gene: TRBV9; CDR3 length: 16; CDR3 DNA: TGTGCCAGCAGCGTAGGTGAGGGGGGGTTTTCCTACGAGCAGTACTTC; CDR3 protein: CASSVGEGGFSYEQYF
D gene: TRBD1; clone size: few; J gene: TRBJ1-4; V gene: TRBV4-1; CDR3 length: 15; CDR3 DNA: TGCGCCAGCAGCCGGACCCAGGGGGCGGATGAAAAACTGTTTTTT; CDR3 protein: CASSRTQGADEKLFF
D gene: TRBD1; clone size: few; J gene: TRBJ1-2; V gene: TRBV7-8; CDR3 length: 16; CDR3 DNA: TGTGCCAGCAGCTTATCCCACTCCGGGACAGGACCTGGCTACACCTTC; CDR3 protein: CASSLSHSGTGPGYTF
D gene: TRBD2; clone size: few; J gene: TRBJ2-7; V gene: TRBV2; CDR3 length: 17; CDR3 DNA: TGTGCCAGCAGTGAAGGTCAGTTAGCGGGAGGCGGGGACGAGCAGTACTTC; CDR3 protein: CASSEGQLAGGGDEQYF
D gene: NA; clone size: few; J gene: TRBJ2-1; V gene: TRBV25-1; CDR3 length: 13; CDR3 DNA: TGTGCCAGCAGTGAAGGCCCGAGGGGTGAGCAGTTCTTC; CDR3 protein: CASSEGPRGEQFF
D gene: TRBD2; clone size: few; J gene: TRBJ2-1; V gene: TRBV7-3; CDR3 length: 15; CDR3 DNA: TGTGCCAGCAGCTTAACGTTTGAGCGGGGTAATGAGCAGTTCTTC; CDR3 protein: CASSLTFERGNEQFF
D gene: TRBD1; clone size: NA; J gene: TRBJ2-7; V gene: TRBV5-1; CDR3 length: 16; CDR3 DNA: TGCGCCAGCAGCTTGAGCGATGGACAGGGGGTCTACGAGCAGTACTTC; CDR3 protein: CASSLSDGQGVYEQYF
D gene: NA; clone size: NA; J gene: TRBJ1-3; V gene: TRBV3-1; CDR3 length: 15; CDR3 DNA: TGTGCCAGCAGCCCTACCCGGCCCTCAGGAAACACCATATATTTT; CDR3 protein: CASSPTRPSGNTIYF
D gene: TRBD2; clone size: many; J gene: TRBJ2-5; V gene: TRBV20-1; CDR3 length: 14; CDR3 DNA: TGCAGTGCTGTGGGGACTAGCGGGGCCGAGACCCAGTACTTC; CDR3 protein: CSAVGTSGAETQYF
D gene: NA; clone size: few; J gene: TRBJ1-4; V gene: TRBV9; CDR3 length: 15; CDR3 DNA: TGTGCCAGCAGCGCCGCATTGGGCGCTAATGAAAAACTGTTTTTT; CDR3 protein: CASSAALGANEKLFF
D gene: TRBD2; clone size: few; J gene: TRBJ2-7; V gene: TRBV3-1; CDR3 length: 17; CDR3 DNA: TGTGCCAGCAGGGAAGGGGGAGCTAGCGGGATCTCCTACGAGCAGTACTTC; CDR3 protein: CASREGGASGISYEQYF
D gene: NA; clone size: few; J gene: TRBJ2-5; V gene: TRBV7-2; CDR3 length: 15; CDR3 DNA: TGTGCCAGCAGCTTACGAGGCGGGGTACAAGAGACCCAGTACTTC; CDR3 protein: CASSLRGGVQETQYF
D gene: NA; clone size: NA; J gene: TRBJ1-2; V gene: TRBV13; CDR3 length: 15; CDR3 DNA: TGTGCCAGCAGCCTAGGACGCCGGGGGAATACTGGCTACACCTTC; CDR3 protein: CASSLGRRGNTGYTF
D gene: NA; clone size: NA; J gene: TRBJ2-7; V gene: TRBV28; CDR3 length: 18; CDR3 DNA: TGTGCCAGCAGTTTCGGTCCGCATCGTGGCTTTCCCAAGGGCGAGCAGTACTTC; CDR3 protein: CASSFGPHRGFPKGEQYF
D gene: TRBD2; clone size: few; J gene: TRBJ2-1; V gene: TRBV28; CDR3 length: 15; CDR3 DNA: TGTGCCAGCAGGCTGACTAGCGGCTCCTACAATGAGCAGTTCTTC; CDR3 protein: CASRLTSGSYNEQFF
D gene: NA; clone size: NA; J gene: TRBJ1-1; V gene: TRBV6-2/TRBV6-3; CDR3 length: 15; CDR3 DNA: TGTGCCAGCAGTTACCAGAGCTCATCGACCACTGAAGCTTTCTTT; CDR3 protein: CASSYQSSSTTEAFF
D gene: NA; clone size: NA; J gene: TRBJ2-1; V gene: TRBV24-1; CDR3 length: 14; CDR3 DNA: TGTGCCACCAGTGATCTTCGCTCCTACAATGAGCAGTTCTTC; CDR3 protein: CATSDLRSYNEQFF
D gene: NA; clone size: many; J gene: TRBJ2-5; V gene: TRBV4-3; CDR3 length: 16; CDR3 DNA: TGCGCCAGCAGCCATACCCTAGGAAAGGGCAGCGAGACCCAGTACTTC; CDR3 protein: CASSHTLGKGSETQYF